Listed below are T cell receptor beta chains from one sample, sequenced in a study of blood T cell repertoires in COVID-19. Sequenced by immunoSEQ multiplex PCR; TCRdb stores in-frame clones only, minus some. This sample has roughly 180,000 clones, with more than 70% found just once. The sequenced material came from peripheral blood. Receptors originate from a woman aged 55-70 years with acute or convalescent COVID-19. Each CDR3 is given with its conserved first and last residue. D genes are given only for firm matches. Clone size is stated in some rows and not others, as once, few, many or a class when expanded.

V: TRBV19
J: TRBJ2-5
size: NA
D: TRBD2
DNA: TGTGCCAGTAGTGACAGAGGGAGGGCTGGGGAGACCCAGTACTTC
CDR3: CASSDRGRAGETQYF

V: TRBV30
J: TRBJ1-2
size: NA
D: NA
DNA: TGTGCCTGGAGTGGACAGGAGAACTATGGCTACACCTTC
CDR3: CAWSGQENYGYTF

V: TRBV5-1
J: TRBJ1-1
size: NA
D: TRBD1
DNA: TGCGCCAGCAGCCCCGGGACAGCAACTGAAGCTTTCTTT
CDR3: CASSPGTATEAFF

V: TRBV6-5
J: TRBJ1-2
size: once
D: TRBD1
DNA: TGTGCCAGCCGACAGGGAAGCGCTGGCTACACCTTC
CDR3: CASRQGSAGYTF

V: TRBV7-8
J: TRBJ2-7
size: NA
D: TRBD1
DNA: TGTGCCAGCAGCCTGGGACAGGGGGCGAGTGAGCAGTACTTC
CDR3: CASSLGQGASEQYF

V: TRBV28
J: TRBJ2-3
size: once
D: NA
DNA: TGTGCCAGCAGTTTATACACAGGGAGATCAGATACGCAGTATTTT
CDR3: CASSLYTGRSDTQYF

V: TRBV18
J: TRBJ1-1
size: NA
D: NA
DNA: TGTGCCAGCTCACCACAGGAGGGCACTGAAGCTTTCTTT
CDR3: CASSPQEGTEAFF

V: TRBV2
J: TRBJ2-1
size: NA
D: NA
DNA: TGTGCCAGCAATATGGGCGGGACGAGGAACAATGAGCAGTTCTTC
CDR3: CASNMGGTRNNEQFF

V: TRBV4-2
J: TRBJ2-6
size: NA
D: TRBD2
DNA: TGTGCCAGCAGCCTGACTAGCGGGAGTCCTGGGGCCAACGTCCTGACTTTC
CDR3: CASSLTSGSPGANVLTF

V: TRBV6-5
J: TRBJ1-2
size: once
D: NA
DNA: TGTGCCAGCGTCCGGGGGTACGGCTATGGCTACACCTTC
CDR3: CASVRGYGYGYTF

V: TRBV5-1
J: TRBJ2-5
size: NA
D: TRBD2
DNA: TGCGCCAGCAGCCTTGGACTAGCGGGAGGGGGCATAGAGACCCAGTACTTC
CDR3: CASSLGLAGGGIETQYF

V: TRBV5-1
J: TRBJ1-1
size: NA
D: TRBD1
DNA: TGCGCCAGCGGTCGGACAGGGAACACTGAAGCTTTCTTT
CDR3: CASGRTGNTEAFF

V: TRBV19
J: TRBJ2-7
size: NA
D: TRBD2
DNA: TGTGCCAGTAGTATATCGGGACTAGCGGGATCCTACGAGCAGTACTTC
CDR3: CASSISGLAGSYEQYF

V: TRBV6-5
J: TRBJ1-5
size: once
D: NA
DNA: TGTGCCAGCAGGGGACACCTAAATCAGCCCCAGCATTTT
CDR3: CASRGHLNQPQHF

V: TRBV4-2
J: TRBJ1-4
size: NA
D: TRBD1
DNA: TGTGCCAGCAGCCAACCTCGGACAGGGGGCAATGAAAAACTGTTTTTT
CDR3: CASSQPRTGGNEKLFF

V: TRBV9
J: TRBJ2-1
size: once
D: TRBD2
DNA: TGTGCCAGCAGCCCCCAGCTAGCGGGGGCCTACAATGAGCAGTTCTTC
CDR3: CASSPQLAGAYNEQFF

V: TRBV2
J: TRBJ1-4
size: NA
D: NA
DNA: TGTGCCAGCTCGGGACTTCCGAATGAAAAACTGTTTTTT
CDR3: CASSGLPNEKLFF

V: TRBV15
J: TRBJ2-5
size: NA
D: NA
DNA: TGTGCCACCAGCAGATCCAGCGAGGAGACCCAGTACTTC
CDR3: CATSRSSEETQYF

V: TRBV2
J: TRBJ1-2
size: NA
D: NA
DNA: TGTGCCAGCAGTGAAACGAGAACCCCCTATGGCTACACCTTC
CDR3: CASSETRTPYGYTF

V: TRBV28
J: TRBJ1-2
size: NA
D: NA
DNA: TGTGCCACCGGGGAGTCTAACTATGGCTACACCTTC
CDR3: CATGESNYGYTF

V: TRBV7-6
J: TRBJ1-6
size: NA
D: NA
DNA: TGTGCCACCCCCTCGGAGGGCTCCTATAATTCACCCCTCCACTTT
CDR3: CATPSEGSYNSPLHF

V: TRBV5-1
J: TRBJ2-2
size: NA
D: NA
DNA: TGCGCCAGCAGCTTGCGGACTGAAACGTTGGGAACCGGGGAGCTGTTTTTT
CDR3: CASSLRTETLGTGELFF

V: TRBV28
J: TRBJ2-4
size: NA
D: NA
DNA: TGTGCCAGCACGGGCCAGGGGAACATTCAGTACTTC
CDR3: CASTGQGNIQYF

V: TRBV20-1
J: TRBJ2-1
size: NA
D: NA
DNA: TGCAGTGCTACGAGGGCCGTTGAGCAGTTCTTC
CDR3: CSATRAVEQFF

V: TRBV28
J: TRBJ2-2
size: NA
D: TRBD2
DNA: TGTGCCAGCAGTTCAGCCCCGGGACTAGAGACATCCGGGGAGCTGTTTTTT
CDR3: CASSSAPGLETSGELFF

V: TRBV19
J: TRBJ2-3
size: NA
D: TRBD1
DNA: TGTGCCAGTAGACGGACAGGCGGTGACACAGATACGCAGTATTTT
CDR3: CASRRTGGDTDTQYF

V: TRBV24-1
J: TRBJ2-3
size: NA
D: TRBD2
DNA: TGTGCCACCAGTGATTTTGGACTAGCCGGATATACGCAGTATTTT
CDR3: CATSDFGLAGYTQYF

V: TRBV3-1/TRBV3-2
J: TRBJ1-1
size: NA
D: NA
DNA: TGTGCCAGCAGCCCTCTTCTTACAGGGTTCACTGAAGCTTTCTTT
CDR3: CASSPLLTGFTEAFF

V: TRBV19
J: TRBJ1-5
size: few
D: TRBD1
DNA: TGTGCCAGTAGTCCACATGGACAGGGGGTAAATCAGCCCCAGCATTTT
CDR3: CASSPHGQGVNQPQHF

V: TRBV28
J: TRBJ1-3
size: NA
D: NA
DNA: TGTGCCAGCAGTTGGGGGGGCCTCTCTGGAAACACCATATATTTT
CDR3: CASSWGGLSGNTIYF

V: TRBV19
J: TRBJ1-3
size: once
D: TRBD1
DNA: TGTGCCAGTAGTGGACAGGGACAATCGAGAAACACCATATATTTT
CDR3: CASSGQGQSRNTIYF

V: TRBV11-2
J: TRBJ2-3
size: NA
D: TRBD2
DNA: TGTGCCAGTAGAGCGGGAGGCACAGATACGCAGTATTTT
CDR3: CASRAGGTDTQYF

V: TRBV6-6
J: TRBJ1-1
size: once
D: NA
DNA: TGTGCCATCCTCCCCGGGGGTGGCACTGAAGCTTTCTTT
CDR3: CAILPGGGTEAFF

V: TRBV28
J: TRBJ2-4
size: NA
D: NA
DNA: TGTGCCAGTGATGGGGGGAACATTCAGTACTTC
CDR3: CASDGGNIQYF

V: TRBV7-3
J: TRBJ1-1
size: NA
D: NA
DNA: TGTGCCAGCAGCCTACAGGTGAACACTGAAGCTTTCTTT
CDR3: CASSLQVNTEAFF

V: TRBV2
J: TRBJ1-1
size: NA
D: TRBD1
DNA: TGTGCCAGCAGAGTGGACAGGGGTAACACTGAAGCTTTCTTT
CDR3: CASRVDRGNTEAFF

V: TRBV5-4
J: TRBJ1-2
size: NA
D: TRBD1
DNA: TGTGCCAGCAGCTTGGACAGGGGGGATGGCTACACCTTC
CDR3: CASSLDRGDGYTF

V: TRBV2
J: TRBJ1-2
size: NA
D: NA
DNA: TGTGCCAGCAGCGAATCCGGGGTTGGTGGCTATGGCTACACCTTC
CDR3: CASSESGVGGYGYTF

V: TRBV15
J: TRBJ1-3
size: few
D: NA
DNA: TGTGCCACCAGCAGAGATAAGGGGTCTGGAAACACCATATATTTT
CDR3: CATSRDKGSGNTIYF

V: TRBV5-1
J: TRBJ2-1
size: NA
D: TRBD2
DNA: TGCGCCAGCAGCTTGGCTAGCGGGAGGACGTACAATGAGCAGTTCTTC
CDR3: CASSLASGRTYNEQFF

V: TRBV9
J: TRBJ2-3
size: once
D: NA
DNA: TGTGCCAGCAGCGTAGTAGGACAGTCAATCACAGATACGCAGTATTTT
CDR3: CASSVVGQSITDTQYF

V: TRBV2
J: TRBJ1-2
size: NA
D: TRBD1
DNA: TGTGCCAGCGTCTCGCCCGGACAGGGGTATGGCTACACCTTC
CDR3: CASVSPGQGYGYTF

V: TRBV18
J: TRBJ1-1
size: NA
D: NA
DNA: TGTGCCAGCTCACCAACCTCGAAGGGAACAGGGACTGAAGCTTTCTTT
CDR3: CASSPTSKGTGTEAFF

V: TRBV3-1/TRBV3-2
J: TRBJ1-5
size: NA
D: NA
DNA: TGTGCCAGCAGCCAATCGGAGGCTCAGCCCCAGCATTTT
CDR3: CASSQSEAQPQHF

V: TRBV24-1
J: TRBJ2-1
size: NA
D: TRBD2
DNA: TGTGCCACCAGTGATTCCAAGGGAGCGGGAGTTCAATACAATGAGCAGTTCTTC
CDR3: CATSDSKGAGVQYNEQFF